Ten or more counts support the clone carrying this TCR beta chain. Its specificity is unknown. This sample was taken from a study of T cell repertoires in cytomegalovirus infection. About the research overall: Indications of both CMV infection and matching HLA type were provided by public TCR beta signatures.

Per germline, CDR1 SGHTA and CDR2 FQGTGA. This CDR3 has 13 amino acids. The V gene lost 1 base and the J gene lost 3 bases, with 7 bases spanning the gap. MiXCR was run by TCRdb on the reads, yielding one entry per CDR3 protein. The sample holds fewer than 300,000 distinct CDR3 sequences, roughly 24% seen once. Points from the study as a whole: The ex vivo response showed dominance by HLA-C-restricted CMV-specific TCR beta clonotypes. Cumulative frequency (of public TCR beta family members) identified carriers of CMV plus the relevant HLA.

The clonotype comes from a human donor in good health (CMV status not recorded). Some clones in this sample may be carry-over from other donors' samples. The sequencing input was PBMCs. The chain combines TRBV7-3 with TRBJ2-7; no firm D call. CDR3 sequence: CASSLSPDYEQYF. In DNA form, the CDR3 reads TGTGCCAGCAGCTTAAGTCCAGACTACGAGCAGTACTTC.